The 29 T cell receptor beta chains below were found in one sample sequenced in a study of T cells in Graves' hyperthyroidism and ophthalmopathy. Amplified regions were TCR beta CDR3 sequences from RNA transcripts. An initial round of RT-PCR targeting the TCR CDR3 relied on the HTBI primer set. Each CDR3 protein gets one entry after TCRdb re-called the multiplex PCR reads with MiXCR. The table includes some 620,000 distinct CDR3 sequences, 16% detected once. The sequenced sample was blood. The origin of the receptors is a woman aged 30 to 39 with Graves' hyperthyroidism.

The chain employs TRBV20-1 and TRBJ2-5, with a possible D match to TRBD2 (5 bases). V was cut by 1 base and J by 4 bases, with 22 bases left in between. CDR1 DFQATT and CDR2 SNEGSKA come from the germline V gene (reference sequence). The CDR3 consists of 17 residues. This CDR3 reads CSARGTLRGRVGETQYF. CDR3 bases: TGCAGTGCTAGAGGGACTCTGAGAGGGCGAGTAGGAGAGACCCAGTACTTC.

The CDR3 DNA reads TGTGCCAGCAGCTTATTTTCTAGCACAGATACGCAGTATTTT. Its translation: CASSLFSSTDTQYF. The chain links TRBV7-2 to TRBJ2-3; D uncertain. The V end lost 2 bases, the J end lost 0 bases, and 6 bases lay between the germline ends. The germline V gene has CDR1 SGHTA and CDR2 FQGNSA. The CDR3 has 14 residues. Filled out from reference TRBV7-2 and TRBJ2-3, the complete variable domain reads GAGVSQSPSNKVTEKGKDVELRCDPISGHTALYWYRQSLGQGLEFLIYFQGNSAPDKSGLPSDRFSAERTGGSVSTLTIQRTQQEDSAVYLCASSLFSSTDTQYFGPGTRLTVL.

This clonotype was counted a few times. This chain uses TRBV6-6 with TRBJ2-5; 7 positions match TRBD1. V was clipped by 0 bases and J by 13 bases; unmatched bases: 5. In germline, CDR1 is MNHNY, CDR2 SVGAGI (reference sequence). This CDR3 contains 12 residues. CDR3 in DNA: TGTGCCAGCAGTTACTCTGAGGGACAGACGTACTTC. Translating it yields CASSYSEGQTYF.

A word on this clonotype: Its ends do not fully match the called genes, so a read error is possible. CDR3 coding DNA: TGCGCCAGCAGCTTCGGGACTAGCGGTCTTAGCACAGATACGCAGTATTTT. Translated: CASSFGTSGLSTDTQYF. The rearrangement uses TRBV7-9 and TRBJ2-3; TRBD2 matches at 11 bases. The CDR3 contains 17 residues. CDR1 is SEHNR and CDR2 is FQNEAQ in the germline V gene (reference sequence). Based on the CDR3 plus reference TRBV7-9 and TRBJ2-3, the full variable domain is DTGVSQNPRHKITKRGQNVTFRCDPISEHNRLYWYRQTLGQGPEFLTYFQNEAQLEKSRLLSDRFSAERPKGSFSTLEIQRTEQGDSAMYLCASSFGTSGLSTDTQYFGPGTRLTVL.

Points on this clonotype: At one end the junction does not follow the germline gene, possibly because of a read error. The CDR3 loop is CASIQGTGGYEQYF. In DNA form, the CDR3 reads TGCGCCAGCATCCAAGGGACAGGGGGGTACGAGCAGTACTTC. The chain links TRBV4-1 to TRBJ2-7; TRBD1 matches at 11 bases. Looked up from germline, CDR1 is MGHRA and CDR2 is YSYEKL. This CDR3 is 14 amino acids long.

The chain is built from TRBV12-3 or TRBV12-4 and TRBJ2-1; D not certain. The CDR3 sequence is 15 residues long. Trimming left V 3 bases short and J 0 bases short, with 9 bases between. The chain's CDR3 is CASSFWASSYNEQFF. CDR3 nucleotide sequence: TGTGCCAGCAGTTTTTGGGCGAGCTCCTACAATGAGCAGTTCTTC.

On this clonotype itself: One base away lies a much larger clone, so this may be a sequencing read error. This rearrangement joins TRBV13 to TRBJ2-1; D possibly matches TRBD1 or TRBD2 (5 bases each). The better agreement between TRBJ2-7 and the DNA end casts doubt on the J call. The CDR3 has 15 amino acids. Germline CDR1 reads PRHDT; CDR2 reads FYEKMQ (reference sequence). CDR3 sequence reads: CASSLGRGDYNEQYF. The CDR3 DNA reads TGTGCCAGCAGCTTAGGGAGGGGAGATTACAATGAGCAGTACTTC.

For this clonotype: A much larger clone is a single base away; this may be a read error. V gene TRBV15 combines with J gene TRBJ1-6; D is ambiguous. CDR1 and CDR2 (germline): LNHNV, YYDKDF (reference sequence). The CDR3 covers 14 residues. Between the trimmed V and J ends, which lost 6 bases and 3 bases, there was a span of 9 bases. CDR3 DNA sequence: TGTGCCACCAGGAGCGGATACTATAATTCACCCCTCCACTTT. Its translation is CATRSGYYNSPLHF.

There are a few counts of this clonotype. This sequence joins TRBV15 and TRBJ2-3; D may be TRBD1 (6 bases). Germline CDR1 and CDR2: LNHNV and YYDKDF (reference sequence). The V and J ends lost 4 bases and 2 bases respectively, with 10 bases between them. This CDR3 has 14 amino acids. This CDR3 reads CATSIGQYTDTQYF. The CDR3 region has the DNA TGTGCCACCAGCATCGGACAGTACACAGATACGCAGTATTTT. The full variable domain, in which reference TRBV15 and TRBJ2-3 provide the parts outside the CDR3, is DAMVIQNPRYQVTQFGKPVTLSCSQTLNHNVMYWYQQKSSQAPKLLFHYYDKDFNNEADTPDNFQSRRPNTSFCFLDIRSPGLGDTAMYLCATSIGQYTDTQYFGPGTRLTVL.

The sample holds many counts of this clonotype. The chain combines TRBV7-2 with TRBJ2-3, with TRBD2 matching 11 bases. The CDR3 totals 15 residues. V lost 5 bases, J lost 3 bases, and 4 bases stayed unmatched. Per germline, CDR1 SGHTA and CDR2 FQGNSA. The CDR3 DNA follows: TGTGCCAGCAGCACTCTAGCGGGAGGAACAGATACGCAGTATTTT. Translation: CASSTLAGGTDTQYF.

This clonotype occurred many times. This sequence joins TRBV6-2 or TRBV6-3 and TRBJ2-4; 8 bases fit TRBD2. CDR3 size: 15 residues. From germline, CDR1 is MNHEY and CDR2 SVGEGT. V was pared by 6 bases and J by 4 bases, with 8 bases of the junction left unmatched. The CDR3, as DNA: TGTGCCAGCAGAGAGTCGGCGGGAGGTAAAAACATTCAGTACTTC. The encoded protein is CASRESAGGKNIQYF.

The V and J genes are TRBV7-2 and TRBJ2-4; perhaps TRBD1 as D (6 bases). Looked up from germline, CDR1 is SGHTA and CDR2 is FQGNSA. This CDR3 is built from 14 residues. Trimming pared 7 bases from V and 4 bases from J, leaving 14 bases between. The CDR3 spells CASTPTGGKNIQYF. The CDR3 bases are TGTGCCAGCACCCCGACAGGCGGAAAAAACATTCAGTACTTC.

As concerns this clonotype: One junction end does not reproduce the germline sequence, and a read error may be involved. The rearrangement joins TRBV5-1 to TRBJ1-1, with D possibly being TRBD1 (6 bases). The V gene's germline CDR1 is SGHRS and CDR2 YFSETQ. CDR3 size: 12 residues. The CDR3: CASSLGTVEVFF. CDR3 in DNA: TGCGCCAGCAGCTTGGGGACAGTCGAAGTTTTCTTT.

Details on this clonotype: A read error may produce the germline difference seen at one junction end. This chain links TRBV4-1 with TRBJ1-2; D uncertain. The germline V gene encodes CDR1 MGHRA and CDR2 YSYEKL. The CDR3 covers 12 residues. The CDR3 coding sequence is TGCGCCTGCAGCCAAGATGGTTATGGCTACACCTTC. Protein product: CACSQDGYGYTF.

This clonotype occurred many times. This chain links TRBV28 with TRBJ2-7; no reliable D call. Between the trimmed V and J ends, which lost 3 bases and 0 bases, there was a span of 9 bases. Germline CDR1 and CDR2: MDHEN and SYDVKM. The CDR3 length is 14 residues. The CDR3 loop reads CASSFWAVSYEQYF. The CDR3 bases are TGTGCCAGCAGTTTTTGGGCCGTCTCCTACGAGCAGTACTTC.

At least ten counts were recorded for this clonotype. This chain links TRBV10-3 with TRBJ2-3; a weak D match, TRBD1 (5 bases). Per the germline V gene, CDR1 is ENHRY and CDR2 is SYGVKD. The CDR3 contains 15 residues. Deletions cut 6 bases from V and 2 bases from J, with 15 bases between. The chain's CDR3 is CAIRPTELNTDTQYF. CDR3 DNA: TGTGCCATCAGACCGACAGAACTTAACACAGATACGCAGTATTTT.

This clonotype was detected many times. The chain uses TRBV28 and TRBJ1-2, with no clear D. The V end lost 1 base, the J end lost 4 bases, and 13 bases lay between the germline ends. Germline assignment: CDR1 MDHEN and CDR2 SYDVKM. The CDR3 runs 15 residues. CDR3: CASSLSGRSSYGYTF. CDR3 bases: TGTGCCAGCAGTTTATCCGGCAGGAGCAGCTATGGCTACACCTTC.

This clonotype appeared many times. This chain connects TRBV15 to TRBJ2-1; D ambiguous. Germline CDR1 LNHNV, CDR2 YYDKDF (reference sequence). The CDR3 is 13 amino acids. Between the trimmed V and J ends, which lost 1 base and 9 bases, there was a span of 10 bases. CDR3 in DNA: TGTGCCACCAGCAGAGCGGACGGTATTGAGCAGTTCTTC. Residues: CATSRADGIEQFF.

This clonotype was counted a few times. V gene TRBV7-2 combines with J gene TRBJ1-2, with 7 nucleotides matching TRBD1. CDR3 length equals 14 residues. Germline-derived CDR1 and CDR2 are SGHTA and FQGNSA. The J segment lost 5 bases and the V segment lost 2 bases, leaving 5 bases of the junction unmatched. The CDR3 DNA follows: TGTGCCAGCAGCTTACCAGGGGGGGTTTATGGCTACACCTTC. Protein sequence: CASSLPGGVYGYTF.

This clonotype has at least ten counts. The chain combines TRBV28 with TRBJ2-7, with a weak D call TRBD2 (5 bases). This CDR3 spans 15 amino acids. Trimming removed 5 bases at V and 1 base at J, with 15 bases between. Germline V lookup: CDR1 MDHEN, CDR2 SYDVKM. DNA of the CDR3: TGTGCCAGCAGTCCGCGGGTAGTGAGGTCCTACGAGCAGTACTTC. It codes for CASSPRVVRSYEQYF.

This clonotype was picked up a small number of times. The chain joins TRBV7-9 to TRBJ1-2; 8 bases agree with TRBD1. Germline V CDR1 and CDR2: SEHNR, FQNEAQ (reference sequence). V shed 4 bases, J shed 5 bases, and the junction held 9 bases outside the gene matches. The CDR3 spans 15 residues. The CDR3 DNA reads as TGTGCCAGCAGCTCCCCCCCTGACAGGGGTTATGGCTACACCTTC. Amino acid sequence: CASSSPPDRGYGYTF.

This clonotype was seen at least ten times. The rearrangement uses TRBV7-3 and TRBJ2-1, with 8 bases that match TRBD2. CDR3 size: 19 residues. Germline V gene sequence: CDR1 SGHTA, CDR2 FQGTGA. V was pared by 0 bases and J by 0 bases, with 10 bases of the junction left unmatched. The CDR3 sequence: CASSLTSGGEYSSYNEQFF. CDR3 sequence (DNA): TGTGCCAGCAGCTTAACCTCGGGGGGGGAATACAGCTCCTACAATGAGCAGTTCTTC.

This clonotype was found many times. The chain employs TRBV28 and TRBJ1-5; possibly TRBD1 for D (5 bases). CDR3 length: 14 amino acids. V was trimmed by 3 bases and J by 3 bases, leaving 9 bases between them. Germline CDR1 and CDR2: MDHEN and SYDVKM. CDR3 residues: CASSFGADNQPQHF. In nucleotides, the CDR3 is TGTGCCAGCAGTTTCGGGGCAGACAATCAGCCCCAGCATTTT.

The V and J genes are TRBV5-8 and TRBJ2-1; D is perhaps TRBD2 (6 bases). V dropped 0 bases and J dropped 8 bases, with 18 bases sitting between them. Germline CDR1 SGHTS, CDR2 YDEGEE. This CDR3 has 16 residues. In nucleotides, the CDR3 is TGTGCCAGCAGCTTGGTTGGGACTCGAGGCATCGATGAGCAGTTCTTC. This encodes CASSLVGTRGIDEQFF.

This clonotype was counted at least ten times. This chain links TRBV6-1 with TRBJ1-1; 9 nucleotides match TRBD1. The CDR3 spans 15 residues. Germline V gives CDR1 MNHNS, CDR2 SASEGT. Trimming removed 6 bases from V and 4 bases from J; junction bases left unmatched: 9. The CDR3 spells CASRKRDRAGTEAFF. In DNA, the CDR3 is TGTGCCAGCAGGAAACGGGACAGGGCGGGCACTGAAGCTTTCTTT.

CDR3: CASGLGHTGELFF. In nucleotides, the CDR3 is TGTGCTAGTGGTCTAGGGCACACCGGGGAGCTGTTTTTT. This chain uses TRBV12-5 with TRBJ2-2; D is ambiguous. CDR1 and CDR2 from the germline V gene are LGHNT and FRNRAP. CDR3 length: 13 residues. Between the trimmed V and J ends, which lost 5 bases and 3 bases, there was a span of 7 bases.

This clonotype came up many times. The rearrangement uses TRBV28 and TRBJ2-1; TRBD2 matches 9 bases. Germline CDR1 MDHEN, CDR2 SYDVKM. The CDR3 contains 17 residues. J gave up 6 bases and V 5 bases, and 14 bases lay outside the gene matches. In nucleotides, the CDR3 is TGTGCCAGCAGTATCACTTTAGCGGGAGCGTGGTTCAATGAGCAGTTCTTC. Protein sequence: CASSITLAGAWFNEQFF.

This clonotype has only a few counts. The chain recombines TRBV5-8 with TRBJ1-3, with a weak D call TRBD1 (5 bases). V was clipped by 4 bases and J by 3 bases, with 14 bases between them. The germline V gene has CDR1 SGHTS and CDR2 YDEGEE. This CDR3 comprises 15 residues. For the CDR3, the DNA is TGTGCCAGCAGCGCCGGGACGGAAGGTGGAAACACCATATATTTT. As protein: CASSAGTEGGNTIYF.

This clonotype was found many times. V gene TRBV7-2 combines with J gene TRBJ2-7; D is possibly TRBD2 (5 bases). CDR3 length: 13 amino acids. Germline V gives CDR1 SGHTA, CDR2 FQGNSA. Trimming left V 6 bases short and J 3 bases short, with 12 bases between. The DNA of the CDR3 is TGTGCCAGCAGATCAGAGGGCCGCTACGAGCAGTACTTC. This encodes CASRSEGRYEQYF.